The rows below give T cell receptor beta chains drawn from one sample of a study of identical twins. Via MiXCR, TCRdb re-called the 5' RACE reads, giving one row per CDR3 protein. Of approximately 140,000 distinct CDR3 sequences detected, under 4.5% appear once; the ten largest clones hold 8% to 8.5%. The sequenced sample was memory T cells sorted from blood. These receptors all come from a man between 18 and 29 years old in good health. CDR3s include the opening cysteine and the closing phenylalanine or tryptophan. A D gene is named only where the DNA matches it firmly. Clone size appears in some rows only: once, few, many, or a class for an expanded clone.

J	D	V	size	CDR3	DNA
TRBJ1-6	NA	TRBV9	many	CASSPVAEHDSPLHF	TGTGCCAGCAGCCCCGTGGCAGAACACGACTCACCCCTCCACTTT
TRBJ2-1	NA	TRBV15	many	CATSRDMTAYNEQFF	TGTGCCACCAGCAGAGATATGACAGCCTACAATGAGCAGTTCTTC
TRBJ1-2	NA	TRBV29-1	many	CSVDPGGGAGYTF	TGCAGCGTTGACCCCGGCGGGGGAGCGGGCTACACCTTC
TRBJ2-5	NA	TRBV20-1	many	CSARGTDAVETQYF	TGCAGTGCACGGGGGACAGACGCAGTAGAGACCCAGTACTTC
TRBJ2-7	TRBD2	TRBV6-1	many	CASRGLAASGEQYF	TGTGCCAGCAGAGGACTAGCGGCATCGGGGGAGCAGTACTTC
TRBJ2-1	NA	TRBV5-6	many	CASSAQHNEQFF	TGTGCCAGCAGCGCTCAGCACAATGAGCAGTTCTTC
TRBJ2-6	TRBD1	TRBV5-1	many	CASSQGAGANVLTF	TGCGCCAGCAGTCAGGGGGCTGGGGCCAACGTCCTGACTTTC
TRBJ2-1	NA	TRBV12-3/TRBV12-4	few	CASSFRGRNEQFF	TGTGCCAGCAGTTTCAGGGGTCGGAATGAGCAGTTCTTC
TRBJ1-2	NA	TRBV7-8	many	CASSLQPTNYGYTF	TGTGCCAGCAGCTTGCAGCCTACTAACTATGGCTACACCTTC
TRBJ2-7	NA	TRBV27	many	CASSKQSSSPSRAAEQYF	TGTGCCAGCAGTAAACAGTCTTCCTCTCCTTCTCGTGCTGCAGAGCAGTACTTC
TRBJ2-5	NA	TRBV6-1	many	CASRTWSLTETQYF	TGTGCCAGCAGAACCTGGTCACTTACAGAGACCCAGTACTTC
TRBJ2-1	TRBD2	TRBV4-3	many	CASSQARTSGSPSYNEQFF	TGCGCCAGCAGCCAAGCCCGAACTAGCGGGAGCCCCTCCTACAATGAGCAGTTCTTC
TRBJ2-5	TRBD2	TRBV29-1	many	CSETRTSEGTQYF	TGCAGCGAAACCAGGACTAGCGAAGGGACCCAGTACTTC
TRBJ2-3	TRBD2	TRBV11-2	few	CASSTRTSGLWGTDTQYF	TGTGCCAGCAGCACGCGGACTAGCGGGCTCTGGGGGACAGATACGCAGTATTTT
TRBJ2-3	TRBD2	TRBV20-1	many	CSARDLAGGRTDTQYF	TGCAGTGCTAGAGATCTAGCGGGAGGCAGGACAGATACGCAGTATTTT
TRBJ2-3	NA	TRBV28	many	CASSLFSTSNPDTQYF	TGTGCCAGCAGTTTATTTTCGACTAGTAACCCAGATACGCAGTATTTT
TRBJ1-1	NA	TRBV19	few	CASSIDRGGMNTEAFF	TGTGCCAGTAGTATAGATCGGGGCGGGATGAACACTGAAGCTTTCTTT
TRBJ1-3	NA	TRBV11-2	few	CASSRPRDGNTIYF	TGTGCCAGCAGCCGACCTCGGGACGGAAACACCATATATTTT
TRBJ2-5	NA	TRBV7-7	many	CASSLGRSVRGETQYF	TGTGCCAGCAGCTTAGGTCGATCCGTGAGAGGGGAGACCCAGTACTTC
TRBJ1-1	NA	TRBV25-1	many	CASSISGGNTEAFF	TGTGCCAGCAGTATATCTGGTGGGAACACTGAAGCTTTCTTT
TRBJ2-1	NA	TRBV12-3/TRBV12-4	many	CASCVGRVFGEQFF	TGTGCCAGCTGCGTGGGCAGGGTTTTTGGTGAGCAGTTCTTC
TRBJ2-3	NA	TRBV12-3/TRBV12-4	many	CASSLRDPDTQYF	TGTGCCAGCAGTTTAAGGGATCCAGATACGCAGTATTTT
TRBJ2-3	TRBD2	TRBV20-1	many	CSARLAGVVDTQYF	TGCAGTGCTAGACTAGCGGGAGTGGTAGATACGCAGTATTTT
TRBJ1-1	NA	TRBV30	many	CAWSVLTPEAFF	TGTGCCTGGAGTGTTTTGACACCTGAAGCTTTCTTT
TRBJ1-6	TRBD1	TRBV20-1	many	CSARDRNNSPLHF	TGCAGTGCAAGGGACAGGAATAATTCACCCCTCCACTTT
TRBJ1-2	NA	TRBV4-2	many	CASSQARAEYGYTF	TGTGCCAGCAGCCAAGCCAGGGCAGAGTATGGCTACACCTTC
TRBJ2-7	TRBD2	TRBV3-1	many	CASSQGTTSGRNEQYF	TGTGCCAGCAGCCAAGGGACGACTAGCGGGAGGAACGAGCAGTACTTC
TRBJ2-2	TRBD2	TRBV5-1	many	CASSWTSSGRANTGELFF	TGCGCCAGCAGCTGGACCTCTAGCGGGAGGGCGAACACCGGGGAGCTGTTTTTT
TRBJ2-2	TRBD1	TRBV14	many	CASSQVLGQGAGELFF	TGTGCCAGCAGCCAAGTCCTTGGACAGGGGGCCGGGGAGCTGTTTTTT
TRBJ2-1	TRBD2	TRBV5-6	NA	CASSRSGSAYNEQFF	TGTGCCAGCAGTCGTAGCGGGAGCGCCTACAATGAGCAGTTCTTC